Below are 7 T cell receptor beta chains sequenced from a single sample in a study of cytomegalovirus exposure and HLA in healthy donors (dated by TCRdb to the late 2010s). The library was built by means of the immunoSEQ multiplex PCR assay. For the multiplex PCR, a mixture combining 60 forward primers for TCR Vbeta segments and 13 reverse primers for TCR Jbeta segments was used. The clones in this table, taken by TCRdb from immuneACCESS, are in-frame only. Not every clone is retained; where verified, under half of the shortfall comes from an unresolved V gene, and the cause of the rest is unknown. The sample table holds some 90,000 clones, of which more than 60% were seen once. Clones ranked in the top ten supply 2% to 2.5% of the sample. The specimen was PBMCs. The receptors stem from a man aged 45-60 years in good health and CMV-seronegative.

This clone has only a few counts. The rearrangement uses TRBV6-6 and TRBJ2-5, with D perhaps TRBD2 (6 bases). This CDR3 contains 14 residues. Germline lookup yields CDR1 MNHNY and CDR2 SVGAGI (reference sequence). The V end lost 6 bases, the J end lost 5 bases, and 16 bases lay between the germline ends. The CDR3 reads CASRSGGLGETQYF. In nucleotides, the CDR3 is TGTGCCAGCAGAAGTGGGGGACTTGGGGAGACCCAGTACTTC.

The chain combines TRBV15 with TRBJ2-1; D remains ambiguous. This CDR3 region has 12 residues. The germline CDR1 and CDR2 sequences are LNHNV and YYDKDF (reference sequence). The V gene lost 6 bases and the J gene lost 3 bases, with 6 bases spanning the gap. In DNA, the CDR3 is TGTGCCACCAGTGCCAGCTACAATGAGCAGTTCTTC. Translated, it gives CATSASYNEQFF.

The V and J genes are TRBV7-9 and TRBJ2-1; 12 nucleotides agree with TRBD2. The CDR3 contains 19 residues. J gave up 4 bases and V 4 bases, and 14 bases lay outside the gene matches. Germline lookup yields CDR1 SEHNR and CDR2 FQNEAQ (reference sequence). CDR3 region: CASSSPRGTSGFRYNEQFF. In DNA form, the CDR3 reads TGTGCCAGCAGCTCACCCAGGGGGACTAGCGGGTTTCGGTACAATGAGCAGTTCTTC.

The chain joins TRBV5-1 to TRBJ2-7; tentatively, D is TRBD1 (6 bases). CDR3 length: 13 residues. The ends were cut back, 0 bases at V and 3 bases at J, with 7 bases in the middle. The V gene's germline CDR1 is SGHRS and CDR2 YFSETQ. CDR3 nucleotides: TGCGCCAGCAGCTTGGACAGGGTCTACGAGCAGTACTTC. It encodes CASSLDRVYEQYF.

This clone turned up a few times. V is TRBV7-9 and J is TRBJ2-1; weak D call: TRBD1 (6 bases). Germline loops: CDR1 SEHNR, CDR2 FQNEAQ (reference sequence). Trimming shortened V by 3 bases and J by 2 bases, and 11 bases separated the two germline ends. The CDR3 runs 15 residues. CDR3 amino acids: CASSFNRVAYNEQFF. For the CDR3, the DNA is TGTGCCAGCAGCTTCAACAGGGTAGCCTACAATGAGCAGTTCTTC. The entire variable domain, with the rest obtained from reference TRBV7-9 and TRBJ2-1, is as follows: DTGVSQNPRHKITKRGQNVTFRCDPISEHNRLYWYRQTLGQGPEFLTYFQNEAQLEKSRLLSDRFSAERPKGSFSTLEIQRTEQGDSAMYLCASSFNRVAYNEQFFGPGTRLTVL.

This sequence joins TRBV11-2 and TRBJ2-2; D is possibly TRBD2 (6 bases). Germline values: CDR1 SGHAT, CDR2 FQNNGV. V lost 4 bases to trimming and J lost 4 bases, with 10 bases between them. The length of the CDR3 is 14 residues. The CDR3 is CASSYGTPTGELFF. CDR3 nucleotide sequence: TGTGCCAGCAGCTACGGGACTCCCACCGGGGAGCTGTTTTTT.

The chain has TRBV7-9 and TRBJ2-3; TRBD2 matches at 10 bases. There are 14 residues in the CDR3. Germline assignment: CDR1 SEHNR and CDR2 FQNEAQ (reference sequence). V shed 0 bases and J 6 bases; nucleotides not matched to a gene: 0. The CDR3 protein is CASSLAGLADTQYF. The CDR3 bases are TGTGCCAGCAGCTTAGCGGGACTAGCGGATACGCAGTATTTT.